This TCR beta chain was captured in a study of blood T cell repertoires in COVID-19. Across the study: From the United States, Italy and Spain came samples of acute and convalescent COVID-19. From T cells, B-cell-depleted T cells, or PBMCs came the material, which was cDNA or gDNA.

From germline, CDR1 is MNHEY and CDR2 SVGAGI. The CDR3 contains 14 residues. V shed 8 bases and J shed 4 bases, with 17 bases lying between them. In the source study's methods: Researchers report that nucleated cell counts were estimated from reference gene primer amplification. Assay used: immunoSEQ multiplex PCR; TCRdb lists only in-frame clones, some missing. The V and J calls and clone size are taken from that table; D and trimming were inferred from the DNA. This sample has fewer than 85,000 clones, with approximately 78% found just once. The chain uses TRBV6-5 and TRBJ1-2, with D uncertain. The sample was peripheral blood. The TCR was taken from a human donor in a cohort sampled during active COVID-19. In DNA, the CDR3 is TGTGCCAGCCTCCCCCGCGCGGCCTTCTATGGCTACACCTTC. Protein sequence: CASLPRAAFYGYTF.